The 27 T cell receptor beta chains listed next were all sequenced from one sample in a study of blood T cell repertoires in COVID-19. Measured with immunoSEQ multiplex PCR; TCRdb has only the in-frame clones, and not every one. This table has tens of thousands of clones, about 82% appearing once. The material sequenced was peripheral blood. These receptors were taken from a woman of 80 years or more in a cohort sampled during active or convalescent COVID-19.

This clone was detected a few times. The J gene is TRBJ1-1, the V gene TRBV20-1, with TRBD1 identical over 7 bases. After removal of 3 bases from V and 3 bases from J, the junction contained 4 bases not matched to a gene. There are 13 residues in the CDR3. Germline loops: CDR1 DFQATT, CDR2 SNEGSKA (reference sequence). The CDR3 here is CSASGDRDTEAFF. The CDR3 DNA reads TGCAGTGCTAGTGGAGACAGGGACACTGAAGCTTTCTTT.

This clone has just one count. The rearrangement uses TRBV30 and TRBJ1-2; maybe TRBD1 (6 bases). The CDR3 consists of 14 residues. Trimming took 4 bases from V and 4 from J, leaving 16 bases between them. In germline, CDR1 is GTSNPN, CDR2 SVGIG (reference sequence). CDR3 DNA: TGTGCCTGGAATCCGATCGACAGGTCCTATGGCTACACCTTC. Amino acids: CAWNPIDRSYGYTF.

The V and J genes are TRBV7-8 and TRBJ2-7; 7 bases are shared with TRBD2. The CDR3 has 14 amino acids. Germline loops: CDR1 SGHVS, CDR2 FQNEAQ. With V trimmed by 0 bases and J by 4 bases, 3 bases remained unmatched. CDR3 residues: CASSLALALYEQYF. Here the CDR3 DNA reads TGTGCCAGCAGCTTAGCACTAGCGTTATACGAGCAGTACTTC.

The gene calls are TRBV18 and TRBJ2-7; the D is unclear. This CDR3 is 14 amino acids long. In germline, CDR1 is KGHSH, CDR2 LQKENI. Trimming stripped 2 bases from V and 3 bases from J, with 11 bases between. This CDR3 reads CASSPTGLNYEQYV. The CDR3 DNA is TGTGCCAGCTCACCAACTGGTCTAAACTACGAGCAGTACGTC.

CDR3 sequence (DNA): TGTGCTAGTGCCGGAGGGGCAACTAATGAAAAACTGTTTTTT. Encoded protein: CASAGGATNEKLFF. This chain uses TRBV12-5 with TRBJ1-4, with D tentatively TRBD1 (5 bases). V was pared by 7 bases and J by 0 bases, with 9 bases between. Germline CDR1 LGHNT, CDR2 FRNRAP. CDR3 length equals 14 residues.

The chain uses TRBV7-2 and TRBJ1-5, with a weak D call TRBD1 (6 bases). The CDR3 contains 15 residues. The V and J ends lost 3 bases and 4 bases respectively, with 13 bases between them. Per germline, CDR1 SGHTA and CDR2 FQGNSA. The CDR3 loop reads CASSLNLQGNQPQHF. In DNA, the CDR3 is TGTGCCAGCAGCTTGAACCTCCAGGGGAATCAGCCCCAGCATTTT.

The J gene is TRBJ2-5, the V gene TRBV19, with D possibly matching TRBD1 (6 bases). In germline, CDR1 is LNHDA, CDR2 SQIVND (reference sequence). The germline V and J ends were trimmed by 7 bases and 5 bases, with 17 bases remaining between them. The CDR3 runs to 14 residues. In DNA, the CDR3 is TGTGCCAGTACCACAACAGGGAGCGTCGAGACCCAGTACTTC. This gives the protein CASTTTGSVETQYF.

The chain is built from TRBV28 and TRBJ2-7; 9 nucleotides match TRBD2. V gave up 4 bases and J gave up 8 bases; unmatched junction bases: 12. Per germline, CDR1 MDHEN and CDR2 SYDVKM. The CDR3 is 15 amino acids. The CDR3 sequence: CASSSRISGSIQQYF. The CDR3 DNA sequence: TGTGCCAGCAGTTCCCGGATTAGCGGGAGTATCCAGCAGTACTTC. Complete variable domain (other parts from reference TRBV28 and TRBJ2-7): DVKVTQSSRYLVKRTGEKVFLECVQDMDHENMFWYRQDPGLGLRLIYFSYDVKMKEKGDIPEGYSVSREKKERFSLILESASTNQTSMYLCASSSRISGSIQQYFGPGTRLTVT.

V gene TRBV7-2 combines with J gene TRBJ2-7; D call uncertain. The germline gives CDR1 SGHTA, CDR2 FQGNSA. The CDR3 has 12 amino acids. V dropped 2 bases and J dropped 6 bases, with 8 bases sitting between them. In nucleotides, the CDR3 is TGTGCCAGCAGCTTACTTGGGCTCGAGCAGTACGTC. This gives the protein CASSLLGLEQYV.

This clone was detected only once. This chain links TRBV6-4 with TRBJ1-1; D call uncertain. The CDR3 contains 13 residues. V lost 4 bases and J 3 bases, leaving 9 bases between the germline ends. CDR1 and CDR2 from the germline V gene are MRHNA and SNTAGT. CDR3: CASSGGLDTEAFF. DNA for the CDR3: TGTGCCAGCAGTGGAGGGCTGGACACTGAAGCTTTCTTT.

The rearrangement joins TRBV6-5 to TRBJ2-7, with 7 positions matching TRBD1. V was clipped by 3 bases and J by 1 base; unmatched bases: 3. CDR3 length equals 14 residues. Germline V gene lookup returns CDR1 MNHEY and CDR2 SVGAGI. The CDR3 reads CASSYRTGSYEQYV. The CDR3 coding sequence is TGTGCCAGCAGTTATCGGACAGGTTCCTACGAGCAGTACGTC.

The chain is built from TRBV7-3 and TRBJ2-2; maybe TRBD1 (5 bases). The V gene's germline CDR1 is SGHTA and CDR2 FQGTGA. The CDR3 loop spans 14 amino acids. Deletions cut 3 bases from V and 0 bases from J, with 5 bases between. CDR3 in amino acids: CASSLTANTGELFF. CDR3 sequence (DNA): TGTGCCAGCAGCTTGACAGCGAACACCGGGGAGCTGTTTTTT.

The rearrangement links TRBV2 to TRBJ1-5, with 8 bases that match TRBD1. Germline CDR1 and CDR2: SNHLY and FYNNEI. The V gene end was trimmed by 5 bases and the J gene end by 0 bases; junction bases not matched to a gene: 9. CDR3 length: 17 amino acids. The CDR3 loop reads CASSLGQVIYSNQPQHF. The CDR3 DNA follows: TGTGCCAGCAGTTTGGGACAGGTGATTTATAGCAATCAGCCCCAGCATTTT. Supplemented by reference TRBV2 and TRBJ1-5, the full variable domain reads EPEVTQTPSHQVTQMGQEVILRCVPISNHLYFYWYRQILGQKVEFLVSFYNNEISEKSEIFDDQFSVERPDGSNFTLKIRSTKLEDSAMYFCASSLGQVIYSNQPQHFGDGTRLSIL.

The rearrangement uses TRBV9 and TRBJ2-7, with TRBD2 as a possible D gene (6 bases). Germline lookup yields CDR1 SGDLS and CDR2 YYNGEE. V shed 2 bases and J shed 0 bases, with 15 bases lying between them. This CDR3 is built from 16 residues. CDR3: CASSVSARENSYEQYF. The CDR3 nucleotides are TGTGCCAGCAGCGTCTCCGCCCGGGAGAACTCCTACGAGCAGTACTTC.

The V and J genes are TRBV19 and TRBJ1-2; 10 nucleotides agree with TRBD1. Trimming cost V 6 bases and J 4 bases; bases outside gene matches: 11. Germline CDR1 reads LNHDA; CDR2 reads SQIVND (reference sequence). There are 16 residues in the CDR3. Here the CDR3 reads CASSSRQGARGYGYTF. In nucleotides, the CDR3 is TGTGCCAGTAGCAGCAGACAGGGGGCGCGGGGCTATGGCTACACCTTC.

J is TRBJ1-6 and V is TRBV7-9; D uncertain. V shed 3 bases and J shed 7 bases, with 4 bases lying between them. CDR3 length equals 12 residues. Germline V gene sequence: CDR1 SEHNR, CDR2 FQNEAQ (reference sequence). The CDR3 sequence is CASSFLNSPLHF. The CDR3 DNA follows: TGTGCCAGCAGCTTTCTGAATTCACCCCTCCACTTT.

The chain recombines TRBV3-1 (or the pseudogene TRBV3-2) with TRBJ2-2, with a possible D match to TRBD2 (5 bases). Trimming stripped 1 base from V and 4 bases from J, with 13 bases between. The CDR3 is 16 residues long. Germline lookup yields CDR1 LGHDT and CDR2 YNNKEL (reference sequence). CDR3 sequence reads: CASSQASSLVTGELFF. DNA of the CDR3: TGTGCCAGCAGCCAAGCATCGTCACTAGTCACCGGGGAGCTGTTTTTT.

This clone was recorded once. This chain connects TRBV5-1 to TRBJ2-3, with TRBD2 identical over 11 bases. After removal of 3 bases from V and 4 bases from J, the junction contained 7 bases not matched to a gene. This CDR3 has 16 residues. Germline V gene data show CDR1 as SGHRS and CDR2 as YFSETQ. CDR3 sequence reads: CASSSLAGGPADTQYF. The CDR3 nucleotides read TGCGCCAGCAGCTCGTTAGCGGGAGGGCCGGCAGATACGCAGTATTTT.

The CDR3 nucleotides read TGTGCCAGCAGTGACAGGGCCTATAATTCACCCCTCCACTTT. Translation: CASSDRAYNSPLHF. This chain connects TRBV2 to TRBJ1-6; tentatively, D is TRBD1 (5 bases). Germline CDR1 SNHLY, CDR2 FYNNEI. V was shortened by 3 bases and J by 2 bases, with 5 bases between the two germline ends. CDR3 length equals 14 residues.

J is TRBJ1-6 and V is TRBV4-1; D is unresolved. There are 15 residues in the CDR3. The germline V gene encodes CDR1 MGHRA and CDR2 YSYEKL. Trimming took off 6 bases at V and 15 bases at J, with 24 bases between the two ends. CDR3: CASSQESYGRGGLHF. CDR3 sequence (DNA): TGCGCCAGCAGTCAGGAAAGCTATGGCCGGGGAGGCCTCCACTTT.

The chain carries TRBV19 and TRBJ2-7; possibly TRBD1 for D (5 bases). This CDR3 is 14 amino acids long. CDR1 is LNHDA and CDR2 is SQIVND in the germline V gene (reference sequence). The V end was cut by 3 bases, the J end by 1 base, with 10 bases between. The CDR3, as DNA: TGTGCCAGTAGTATCAGGGCTTGGTCCTACGAGCAGTACTTC. It specifies CASSIRAWSYEQYF.

This clone was picked up one time. The gene calls are TRBV24-1 and TRBJ1-5; 8 bases align to TRBD1. Germline CDR1 reads KGHDR; CDR2 reads SFDVKD. Trimming took 4 bases from V and 9 from J; bases not matched to a gene: 10. The CDR3 totals 15 residues. DNA for the CDR3: TGTGCCACCAGTGACCCAGGACAGGGTGGTGGGCCCCAGCATTTT. Protein sequence: CATSDPGQGGGPQHF.

The chain is built from TRBV4-1 and TRBJ2-5; 8 bases align to TRBD2. CDR1 MGHRA and CDR2 YSYEKL come from the germline V gene. The V gene end was trimmed by 1 base and the J gene end by 3 bases; junction bases not matched to a gene: 16. The CDR3 length is 19 residues. CDR3 amino acids: CASSQVWLTSVRGKETQYF. The CDR3 bases are TGCGCCAGCAGCCAAGTTTGGTTGACTAGCGTTCGTGGAAAAGAGACCCAGTACTTC.

This rearrangement joins TRBV5-1 to TRBJ2-3, with TRBD2 identical over 13 bases. The V segment lost 5 bases and the J segment 4 bases; nucleotides outside the gene matches: 7. Germline CDR1 reads SGHRS; CDR2 reads YFSETQ. This CDR3 spans 16 amino acids. The CDR3 nucleotides are TGCGCCAGCAGAAGGACTAGCGGGAGTAATGCAGATACGCAGTATTTT. Translation gives CASRRTSGSNADTQYF.

The chain carries TRBV15 and TRBJ1-1; TRBD1 agrees at 7 bases. The ends lost 4 bases at V and 0 bases at J; junction bases unmatched: 8. From germline, CDR1 is LNHNV and CDR2 YYDKDF (reference sequence). The CDR3 has 16 residues. CDR3: CATSTLKTGMNTEAFF. In nucleotides, the CDR3 is TGTGCCACCAGCACCTTAAAGACAGGGATGAACACTGAAGCTTTCTTT. The full variable domain, with the rest looked up from reference TRBV15 and TRBJ1-1, is DAMVIQNPRYQVTQFGKPVTLSCSQTLNHNVMYWYQQKSSQAPKLLFHYYDKDFNNEADTPDNFQSRRPNTSFCFLDIRSPGLGDTAMYLCATSTLKTGMNTEAFFGQGTRLTVV.

The V and J genes are TRBV28 and TRBJ1-5, with D possibly being TRBD1 (5 bases). The germline V gene encodes CDR1 MDHEN and CDR2 SYDVKM. V dropped 6 bases and J dropped 4 bases, with 10 bases sitting between them. The CDR3 runs 13 residues. In DNA, the CDR3 is TGTGCCAGCAGGCCAGGGTTAAATCAGCCCCAGCATTTT. Translating it yields CASRPGLNQPQHF.

This clone appeared a single time. The chain is built from TRBV5-1 and TRBJ1-1; tentative D call: TRBD1 (6 bases). CDR1 and CDR2 (germline): SGHRS, YFSETQ. The CDR3 has 13 amino acids. Trimming removed 2 bases from V and 1 base from J, with 6 bases in between. The CDR3 bases are TGCGCCAGCAGCTTACAGGGGAACACTGAAGCTTTCTTT. Its protein is CASSLQGNTEAFF.